The T cell receptor (beta chain) described here comes from a study of T cells in Graves' hyperthyroidism and ophthalmopathy. Trimming pared 5 bases from V and 0 bases from J, leaving 14 bases between. The CDR3 is made up of 15 amino acids. Germline lookup yields CDR1 SEHNR and CDR2 FQNEAQ (reference sequence). In this sample, this clonotype turned up many times. TCR beta CDR3 regions were amplified from RNA transcripts. A first-round RT-PCR of the TCR CDR3 used the HTBI primer set. Via MiXCR, TCRdb re-called the multiplex PCR reads, giving one row per CDR3 protein. The sample consists of almost 600,000 distinct CDR3 sequences, roughly 50% of them appearing once.

Sequencing was performed on peripheral blood or thyroid tissue (not recorded which). This receptor was identified in a woman aged 18-30 years with Graves' hyperthyroidism. The chain carries TRBV7-9 and TRBJ2-7; possible D gene TRBD2, 7 bases. CDR3 sequence reads: CASSPPGGTSYEQYF. The CDR3 nucleotides are TGTGCCAGCAGCCCCCCGGGGGGCACCTCCTACGAGCAGTACTTC.